The 18 T cell receptor beta chains below all came from one sample that was sequenced in a study of blood T cell repertoires in COVID-19. TCRdb keeps only in-frame clones here, not all; method: immunoSEQ multiplex PCR. The table shows under 350,000 clones, with approximately 86% occurring only once. Source material: peripheral blood. These receptors all come from a man between 65 and 85 years old with acute or convalescent COVID-19.

This clone has just one count. V and J are TRBV28 and TRBJ1-5; maybe TRBD1 (6 bases). Looked up from germline, CDR1 is MDHEN and CDR2 is SYDVKM. Between the trimmed V and J ends, which lost 7 bases and 1 base, there was a span of 14 bases. CDR3 length equals 15 residues. CDR3 in amino acids: CASTSGALSNQPQHF. CDR3 in DNA: TGTGCCAGCACCTCAGGGGCCTTGAGCAATCAGCCCCAGCATTTT.

The genes are TRBV19 and TRBJ2-1, with D tentatively TRBD1 (6 bases). CDR1 is LNHDA and CDR2 is SQIVND in the germline V gene (reference sequence). The V end was cut by 2 bases, the J end by 7 bases, with 15 bases between. The CDR3 covers 15 residues. The CDR3 DNA reads TGTGCCAGTAGTATACTGGGGGCGGAGGAGAATGAGCAGTTCTTC. Translated: CASSILGAEENEQFF.

In this sample, this clone turned up a few times. V is TRBV10-3 and J is TRBJ1-4, with D maybe TRBD1 (6 bases). The CDR3 is 13 amino acids. Between the trimmed V and J ends, which lost 3 bases and 5 bases, there was a span of 7 bases. Germline lookup yields CDR1 ENHRY and CDR2 SYGVKD. In DNA, the CDR3 is TGTGCCATCAGTGAAGGACAGAATGAAAAACTGTTTTTT. Its translation: CAISEGQNEKLFF.

The chain recombines TRBV6-5 with TRBJ2-7; 8 nucleotides align to TRBD1. The CDR3 spans 16 residues. V was pared by 4 bases and J by 6 bases, with 14 bases of the junction left unmatched. CDR1 is MNHEY, CDR2 SVGAGI, per germline. The CDR3 region has the DNA TGTGCCAGCAGTTCCCCGACAGGGGATAAGGCATTCGAGCAGTACTTC. Amino acid sequence: CASSSPTGDKAFEQYF.

The chain uses TRBV5-4 and TRBJ1-3; the D gene is possibly TRBD1 (5 bases). CDR3 length: 16 amino acids. Germline CDR1 is SGHNT and CDR2 is YYREEE (reference sequence). V dropped 1 base and J dropped 0 bases, with 11 bases sitting between them. The CDR3 bases are TGTGCCAGCAGCTTGAAAGGGGCGTCCTCTGGAAACACCATATATTTT. It codes for CASSLKGASSGNTIYF.

V is TRBV5-1 and J is TRBJ1-4; 8 nucleotides match TRBD1. With V trimmed by 1 base and J by 2 bases, 1 base remained unmatched. This CDR3 contains 15 residues. Looked up from germline, CDR1 is SGHRS and CDR2 is YFSETQ. The CDR3 loop reads CASSLNRGTNEKLFF. The CDR3 region has the DNA TGCGCCAGCAGCTTGAACAGGGGGACTAATGAAAAACTGTTTTTT.

The chain joins TRBV7-9 to TRBJ2-3, with 16 bases lining up with TRBD2. The CDR3 runs to 17 residues. The ends lost 9 bases at V and 2 bases at J; junction bases unmatched: 8. Germline lookup yields CDR1 SEHNR and CDR2 FQNEAQ (reference sequence). CDR3 bases: TGTGCCAGTACGGGACTAGCGGGGGGGCGGAACACAGATACGCAGTATTTT. Translated: CASTGLAGGRNTDTQYF.

This clone occurred once. The J gene is TRBJ1-2, the V gene TRBV28; TRBD1 agrees at 8 bases. Germline CDR1 is MDHEN and CDR2 is SYDVKM. The V segment lost 4 bases and the J segment 2 bases; nucleotides outside the gene matches: 6. The length of the CDR3 is 15 residues. This CDR3 is CASSSLGQGNYGYTF. The DNA of the CDR3 is TGTGCCAGCAGTTCGCTAGGACAGGGAAACTATGGCTACACCTTC.

The CDR3 loop reads CASSSYPGQAVEAFF. The CDR3 DNA follows: TGCGCCAGCAGCTCCTACCCGGGACAGGCCGTCGAAGCTTTCTTT. The V gene is TRBV5-1, the J gene TRBJ1-1, with 8 bases that match TRBD1. CDR1 is SGHRS and CDR2 is YFSETQ in the germline V gene. The CDR3 totals 15 residues. The V gene end was trimmed by 3 bases and the J gene end by 8 bases; junction bases not matched to a gene: 12.

The chain employs TRBV6-5 and TRBJ2-1, with D possibly TRBD1 on 6 matching bases. The CDR3 length is 15 residues. Per the germline V gene, CDR1 is MNHEY and CDR2 is SVGAGI. Trimming pared 8 bases from V and 9 bases from J, leaving 23 bases between. The CDR3 region has the DNA TGTGCCAGCTCCTTTTCCGGGACAACTTCCTCTGAGCAGTTCTTC. Translation gives CASSFSGTTSSEQFF.

This clone has just one count. V gene TRBV19 combines with J gene TRBJ1-1; no clear D. Germline assignment: CDR1 LNHDA and CDR2 SQIVND (reference sequence). The CDR3 spans 13 residues. V gave up 5 bases and J gave up 11 bases, with 18 bases separating them. The CDR3 nucleotides read TGTGCCAGTAGTCTGGAGTCGGGGTTTGGGGCTTTCTTT. Translated, it gives CASSLESGFGAFF.

The chain employs TRBV6-5 and TRBJ1-1; tentatively, D is TRBD1 (6 bases). This CDR3 is 14 amino acids long. Trimming pared 5 bases from V and 2 bases from J, leaving 12 bases between. In germline, CDR1 is MNHEY, CDR2 SVGAGI. In DNA, the CDR3 is TGTGCCAGCAGTCCCCTACAGGGAAACACTGAAGCTTTCTTT. Amino acids: CASSPLQGNTEAFF.

The chain carries TRBV6-2 or TRBV6-3 and TRBJ1-5; tentatively, D is TRBD1 (6 bases). Trimming took off 4 bases at V and 3 bases at J, with 13 bases between the two ends. The CDR3 consists of 15 residues. CDR1 and CDR2 (germline): MNHEY, SVGEGT. DNA of the CDR3: TGTGCCAGCAGTTCAGGACAGTTGTACAATCAGCCCCAGCATTTT. It specifies CASSSGQLYNQPQHF.

The V call is TRBV7-2, the J call TRBJ2-3, with 8 bases lining up with TRBD2. The germline CDR1 and CDR2 sequences are SGHTA and FQGNSA. CDR3 length: 16 residues. V was pared by 1 base and J by 2 bases, with 5 bases of the junction left unmatched. The CDR3 is CASSLGAGGNTDTQYF. DNA for the CDR3: TGTGCCAGCAGCTTAGGGGCGGGGGGAAACACAGATACGCAGTATTTT.

The chain links TRBV19 to TRBJ1-5; possibly TRBD1 for D (5 bases). The germline V gene encodes CDR1 LNHDA and CDR2 SQIVND (reference sequence). The V end lost 7 bases, the J end lost 2 bases, and 18 bases lay between the germline ends. The CDR3 is 16 residues long. CDR3 region: CASTDSGGFGNQPQHF. The CDR3 DNA follows: TGTGCCAGTACCGATAGCGGGGGTTTCGGCAATCAGCCCCAGCATTTT.

This clone was counted once. The rearrangement links TRBV29-1 to TRBJ1-5; D gene uncertain. There are 13 residues in the CDR3. CDR1 is SQVTM and CDR2 is ANQGSEA in the germline V gene. Trimming took off 4 bases at V and 7 bases at J, with 14 bases between the two ends. The CDR3 sequence: CSVGQSPGQPQHF. Here the CDR3 DNA reads TGCAGCGTTGGCCAGTCTCCGGGGCAGCCCCAGCATTTT. The variable domain in full, with the rest retrieved from reference TRBV29-1 and TRBJ1-5, is SAVISQKPSRDICQRGTSLTIQCQVDSQVTMMFWYRQQPGQSLTLIATANQGSEATYESGFVIDKFPISRPNLTFSTLTVSNMSPEDSSIYLCSVGQSPGQPQHFGDGTRLSIL.

The J gene is TRBJ2-7, the V gene TRBV6-5; the D is unclear. This CDR3 region has 13 residues. V gave up 5 bases and J gave up 3 bases, with 11 bases separating them. Germline V lookup: CDR1 MNHEY, CDR2 SVGAGI. The CDR3 DNA is TGTGCCAGCAGTCCAGGTCCAATCTACGAGCAGTACTTC. Translating it yields CASSPGPIYEQYF.

The rearrangement links TRBV18 to TRBJ1-3; the D gene is possibly TRBD1 (6 bases). The CDR3 runs to 14 residues. V gave up 3 bases and J gave up 7 bases, with 13 bases separating them. The germline gives CDR1 KGHSH, CDR2 LQKENI. CDR3 in amino acids: CASSPSGQSNTIYF. The CDR3 DNA reads as TGTGCCAGCTCACCCTCCGGACAGTCCAACACCATATATTTT.